This T cell receptor beta chain was documented in a study of blood T cell repertoires in COVID-19. Looking at the study overall: Spain, Italy and the United States supplied samples that represented acute and convalescent COVID-19. The analysed material was cDNA or gDNA that came from T cells, B-cell-depleted T cells, or PBMCs.

V shed 3 bases and J 7 bases; nucleotides not matched to a gene: 1. The CDR3 runs 12 residues. Germline loops: CDR1 KGHSH, CDR2 LQKENI. In the study's own analysis: Estimates of nucleated cell counts were drawn from the amplification of reference gene primers. Data came from immunoSEQ multiplex PCR; TCRdb stores just in-frame clones and leaves some out. The V and J calls and the clone size are those of that table, but D and trimming were determined from the DNA. The table lists 400,000 to 450,000 clones, around 89% of them singletons. Patients at the Seattle site were enrolled during active infection and followed longitudinally.

The chain joins TRBV18 to TRBJ1-1; TRBD1 matches at 8 bases. The sample taken for sequencing was peripheral blood. This TCR came from a woman between 35 and 50 years old with COVID-19, enrolled during active disease. CDR3 in amino acids: CASSPDRGEAFF. DNA of the CDR3: TGTGCCAGCTCACCTGACAGGGGTGAAGCTTTCTTT.